This TCR beta chain was recovered during a study of radiotherapy plus CTLA-4 blockade in lung cancer. Looking at the study overall: Among enrolled patients, less than 20% responded and roughly 30% achieved disease control. Notes on the study in general: In blood, tumor-derived TCR clones expanded after radiotherapy plus ipilimumab. Early clonal dynamics of blood T cells, together with interferon-beta, were reported as the best response predictor.

Using immunoSEQ multiplex PCR, the repertoire was profiled, and TCRdb retains in-frame clones only, with some absent. This table holds 15,000 or so clones, 72% found once. V lost 0 bases to trimming and J lost 10 bases, with 13 bases between them. CDR1 is SGHRS, CDR2 YFSETQ, per germline. This CDR3 comprises 14 residues. Ipilimumab CTLA-4 blockade and focal radiation were given to patients with chemo-refractory metastatic non-small-cell lung cancer. A remark on this clone: The antigen remains undetermined.

The clonotype originates from a human donor with non-small cell lung cancer whose response to radiotherapy plus ipilimumab could not be evaluated. This chain connects TRBV5-1 to TRBJ1-4; D unresolved. The sequencing used peripheral blood, collected from a patient treated with radiotherapy plus ipilimumab. For the CDR3, the DNA is TGCGCCAGCAGCTTGGACAGCAGCCTTGGAAAACTGTTTTTT. It yields the protein CASSLDSSLGKLFF.